This T cell receptor (beta chain) appears in the sequencing data of a study of T cell repertoires in cytomegalovirus infection. A word on this clonotype: A much larger clone lies a single base off, so this may be a read error.

This CDR3 comprises 16 residues. A single record per CDR3 protein comes from TCRdb applying MiXCR to the reads. The table has roughly 600,000 distinct CDR3 sequences, roughly 26% seen once. This sequence joins TRBV12-3 or TRBV12-4 and TRBJ2-3; no definite D call. Sequencing input: CD8+ T cells from PBMCs. The sequence was collected from a human donor in good health (CMV status not recorded). Some clones in this sample may be carry-over from other donors' samples. Here the CDR3 reads CVSTTLARADTDTQYF. As DNA, the CDR3 is TGTGTCAGCACCACCCTGGCTAGGGCAGACACAGATACGCAGTATTTT.